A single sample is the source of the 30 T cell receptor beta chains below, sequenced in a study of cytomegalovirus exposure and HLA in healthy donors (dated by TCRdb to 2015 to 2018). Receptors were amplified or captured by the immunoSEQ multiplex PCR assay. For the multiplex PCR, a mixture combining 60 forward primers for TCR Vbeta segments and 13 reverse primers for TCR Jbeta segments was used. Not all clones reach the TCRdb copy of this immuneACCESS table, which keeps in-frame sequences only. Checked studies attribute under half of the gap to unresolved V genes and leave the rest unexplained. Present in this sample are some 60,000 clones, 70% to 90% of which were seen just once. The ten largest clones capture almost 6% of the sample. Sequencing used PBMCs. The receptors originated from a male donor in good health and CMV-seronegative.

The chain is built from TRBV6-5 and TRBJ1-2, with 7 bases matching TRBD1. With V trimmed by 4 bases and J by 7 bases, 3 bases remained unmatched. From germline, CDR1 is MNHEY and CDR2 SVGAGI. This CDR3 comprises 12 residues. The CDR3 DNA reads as TGTGCCAGCAGTTTCCGACAGGGTGGCTACACCTTC. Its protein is CASSFRQGGYTF.

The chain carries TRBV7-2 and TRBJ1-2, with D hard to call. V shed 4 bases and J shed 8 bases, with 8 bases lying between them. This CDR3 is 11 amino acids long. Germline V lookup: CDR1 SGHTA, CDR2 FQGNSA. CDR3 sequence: CASSSYTGYTF. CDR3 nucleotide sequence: TGTGCCAGCAGCTCTTACACCGGCTACACCTTC.

The chain's CDR3 is CASSQDSGENGYTF. CDR3 sequence (DNA): TGCGCCAGCAGCCAAGATTCCGGGGAAAATGGCTACACCTTC. J is TRBJ1-2 and V is TRBV4-3; no clear D. This CDR3 has 14 amino acids. Per the germline V gene, CDR1 is LGHNA and CDR2 is YSLEER. V gave up 0 bases and J gave up 6 bases, with 11 bases separating them.

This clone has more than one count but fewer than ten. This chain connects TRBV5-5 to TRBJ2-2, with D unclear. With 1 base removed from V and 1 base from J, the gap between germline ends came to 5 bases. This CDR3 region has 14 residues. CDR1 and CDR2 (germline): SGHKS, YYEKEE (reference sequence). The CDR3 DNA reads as TGTGCCAGCAGCTTGCTAGTGAACACCGGGGAGCTGTTTTTT. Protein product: CASSLLVNTGELFF.

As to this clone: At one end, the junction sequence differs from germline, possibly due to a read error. CDR3 DNA: TGTGCCGGCAGCGTAGCTTTTGGGGGGAAAAGCATTCAGTACTTC. It codes for CAGSVAFGGKSIQYF. V usage is TRBV9 and J usage is TRBJ2-4; tentative D call: TRBD2 (6 bases). Looked up from germline, CDR1 is SGDLS and CDR2 is YYNGEE. This CDR3 contains 15 residues.

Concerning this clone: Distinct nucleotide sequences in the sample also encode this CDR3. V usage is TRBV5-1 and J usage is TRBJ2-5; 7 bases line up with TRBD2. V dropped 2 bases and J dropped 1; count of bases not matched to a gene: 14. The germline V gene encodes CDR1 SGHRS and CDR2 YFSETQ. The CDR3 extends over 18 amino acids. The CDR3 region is CASSLAAGDISLQETQYF. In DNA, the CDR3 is TGCGCCAGCAGCTTAGCGGCGGGGGATATTTCACTCCAAGAGACCCAGTACTTC.

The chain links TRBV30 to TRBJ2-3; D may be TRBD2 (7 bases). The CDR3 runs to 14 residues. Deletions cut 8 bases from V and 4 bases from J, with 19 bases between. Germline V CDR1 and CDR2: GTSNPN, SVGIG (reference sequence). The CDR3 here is CAAGNGGGSDTQYF. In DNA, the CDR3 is TGTGCCGCAGGAAATGGGGGGGGCTCAGATACGCAGTATTTT.

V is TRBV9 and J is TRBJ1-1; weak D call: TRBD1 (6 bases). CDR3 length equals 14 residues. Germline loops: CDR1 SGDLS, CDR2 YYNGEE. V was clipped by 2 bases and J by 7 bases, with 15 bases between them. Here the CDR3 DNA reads TGTGCCAGCAGCGTGGGGGCGGGAGGGAGTGAAGCTTTCTTT. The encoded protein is CASSVGAGGSEAFF. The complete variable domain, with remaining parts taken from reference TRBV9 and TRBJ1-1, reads DSGVTQTPKHLITATGQRVTLRCSPRSGDLSVYWYQQSLDQGLQFLIQYYNGEERAKGNILERFSAQQFPDLHSELNLSSLELGDSALYFCASSVGAGGSEAFFGQGTRLTVV.

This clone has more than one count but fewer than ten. This CDR3 is CAISEILPGTASTDTQYF. For the CDR3, the DNA is TGTGCCATCAGTGAGATATTACCCGGGACAGCTAGCACAGATACGCAGTATTTT. The chain joins TRBV10-3 to TRBJ2-3; TRBD1 matches 7 bases. Germline CDR1 reads ENHRY; CDR2 reads SYGVKD. The CDR3 extends over 18 amino acids. With 2 bases clipped from V and 0 bases from J, the junction kept 11 bases outside the gene matches.

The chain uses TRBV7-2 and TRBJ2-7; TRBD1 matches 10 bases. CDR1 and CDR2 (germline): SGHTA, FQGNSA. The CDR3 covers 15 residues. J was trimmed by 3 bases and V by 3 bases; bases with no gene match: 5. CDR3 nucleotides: TGTGCCAGCAGCTTTGACCGGGACAGGGGCTACGAGCAGTACTTC. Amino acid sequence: CASSFDRDRGYEQYF.

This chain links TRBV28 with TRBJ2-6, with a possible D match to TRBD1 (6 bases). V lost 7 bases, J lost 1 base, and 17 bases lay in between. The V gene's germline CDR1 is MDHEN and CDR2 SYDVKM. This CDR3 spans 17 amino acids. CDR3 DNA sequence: TGTGCCAGCACCCCAGGGGTTACGGGGTCTGGGGCCAACGTCCTGACTTTC. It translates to CASTPGVTGSGANVLTF.

CDR3 bases: TGCGCCAGCAGCTTGGCGGGGGGTTCCTACGAGCAGTACTTC. This codes for CASSLAGGSYEQYF. The chain employs TRBV5-1 and TRBJ2-7, with TRBD2 matching 7 bases. Per the germline V gene, CDR1 is SGHRS and CDR2 is YFSETQ. The CDR3 sequence is 14 residues long. The ends lost 0 bases at V and 1 base at J; junction bases unmatched: 1.

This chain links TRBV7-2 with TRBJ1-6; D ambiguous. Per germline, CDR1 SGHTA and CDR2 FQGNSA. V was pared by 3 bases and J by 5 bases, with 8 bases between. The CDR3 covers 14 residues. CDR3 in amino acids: CASSFPADNSPLHF. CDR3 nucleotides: TGTGCCAGCAGCTTCCCGGCGGATAATTCACCCCTCCACTTT.

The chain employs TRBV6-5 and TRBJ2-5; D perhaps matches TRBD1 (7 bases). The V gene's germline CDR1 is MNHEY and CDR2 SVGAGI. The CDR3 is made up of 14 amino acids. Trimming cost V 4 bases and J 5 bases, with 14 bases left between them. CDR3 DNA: TGTGCCAGCAGTTTAGACAGGGCGGGGGAGACCCAGTACTTC. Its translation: CASSLDRAGETQYF.

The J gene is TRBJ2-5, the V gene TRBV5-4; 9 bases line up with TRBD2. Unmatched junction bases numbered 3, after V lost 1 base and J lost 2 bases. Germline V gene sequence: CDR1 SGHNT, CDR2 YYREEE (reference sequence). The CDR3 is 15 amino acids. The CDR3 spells CASSLPTSGQETQYF. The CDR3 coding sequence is TGTGCCAGCAGCTTGCCTACTAGCGGGCAAGAGACCCAGTACTTC.

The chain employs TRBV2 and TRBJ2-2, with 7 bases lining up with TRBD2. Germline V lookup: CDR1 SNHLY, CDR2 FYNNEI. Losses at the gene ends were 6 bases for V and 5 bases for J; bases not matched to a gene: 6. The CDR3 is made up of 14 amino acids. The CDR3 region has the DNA TGTGCCAGCAGGCTTCCTAGCGGAACCGGGGAGCTGTTTTTT. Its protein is CASRLPSGTGELFF. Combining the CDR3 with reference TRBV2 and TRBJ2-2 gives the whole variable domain EPEVTQTPSHQVTQMGQEVILRCVPISNHLYFYWYRQILGQKVEFLVSFYNNEISEKSEIFDDQFSVERPDGSNFTLKIRSTKLEDSAMYFCASRLPSGTGELFFGEGSRLTVL.

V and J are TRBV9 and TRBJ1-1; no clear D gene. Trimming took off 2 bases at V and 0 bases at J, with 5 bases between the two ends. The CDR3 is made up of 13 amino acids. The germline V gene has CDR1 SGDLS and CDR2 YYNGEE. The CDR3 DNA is TGTGCCAGCAGCGTTCACATGAACACTGAAGCTTTCTTT. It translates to CASSVHMNTEAFF.

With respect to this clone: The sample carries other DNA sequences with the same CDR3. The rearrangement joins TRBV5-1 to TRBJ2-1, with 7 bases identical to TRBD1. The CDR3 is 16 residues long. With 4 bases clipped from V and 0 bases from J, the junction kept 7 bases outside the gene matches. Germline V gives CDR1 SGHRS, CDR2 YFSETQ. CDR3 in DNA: TGCGCCAGCAGCCTCGACAGGGTCAGCTCCTACAATGAGCAGTTCTTC. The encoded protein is CASSLDRVSSYNEQFF.

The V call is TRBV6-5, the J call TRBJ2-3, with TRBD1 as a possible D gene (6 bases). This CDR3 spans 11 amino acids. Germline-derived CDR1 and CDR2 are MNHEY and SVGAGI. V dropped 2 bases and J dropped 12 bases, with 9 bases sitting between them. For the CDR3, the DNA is TGTGCCAGCAGTTACGGGGGCTTACAGTATTTT. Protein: CASSYGGLQYF.

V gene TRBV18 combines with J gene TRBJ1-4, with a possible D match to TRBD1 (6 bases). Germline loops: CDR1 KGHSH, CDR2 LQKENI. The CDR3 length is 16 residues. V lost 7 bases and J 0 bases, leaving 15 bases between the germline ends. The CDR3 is CASCDRTPATNEKLFF. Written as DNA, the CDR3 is TGTGCCAGCTGCGACAGGACACCGGCAACTAATGAAAAACTGTTTTTT.

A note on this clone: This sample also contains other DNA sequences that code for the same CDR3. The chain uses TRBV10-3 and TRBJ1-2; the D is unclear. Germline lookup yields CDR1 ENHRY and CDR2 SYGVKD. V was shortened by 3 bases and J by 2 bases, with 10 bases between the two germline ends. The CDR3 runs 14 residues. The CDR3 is CAISDQLTNYGYTF. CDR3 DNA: TGTGCCATCAGTGACCAATTGACAAACTATGGCTACACCTTC.

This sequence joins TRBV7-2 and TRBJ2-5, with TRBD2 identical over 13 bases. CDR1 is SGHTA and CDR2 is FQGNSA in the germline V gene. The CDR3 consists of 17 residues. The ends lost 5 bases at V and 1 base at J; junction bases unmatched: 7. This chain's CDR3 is CASSPLGTSGAQETQYF. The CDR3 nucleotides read TGTGCCAGCAGCCCCCTTGGGACTAGCGGGGCCCAAGAGACCCAGTACTTC.

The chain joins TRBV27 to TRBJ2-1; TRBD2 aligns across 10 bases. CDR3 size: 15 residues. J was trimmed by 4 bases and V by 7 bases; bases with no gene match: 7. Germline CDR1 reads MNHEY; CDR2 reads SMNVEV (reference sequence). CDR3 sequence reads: CASTLAGGLYNEQFF. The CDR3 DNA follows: TGTGCCAGCACATTAGCGGGGGGCCTGTACAATGAGCAGTTCTTC.

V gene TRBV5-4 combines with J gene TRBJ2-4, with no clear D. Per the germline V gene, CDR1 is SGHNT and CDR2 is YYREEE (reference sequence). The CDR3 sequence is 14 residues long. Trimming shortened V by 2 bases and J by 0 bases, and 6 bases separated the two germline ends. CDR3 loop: CASSFKQAKNIQYF. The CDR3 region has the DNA TGTGCCAGCAGCTTTAAGCAAGCCAAAAACATTCAGTACTTC.

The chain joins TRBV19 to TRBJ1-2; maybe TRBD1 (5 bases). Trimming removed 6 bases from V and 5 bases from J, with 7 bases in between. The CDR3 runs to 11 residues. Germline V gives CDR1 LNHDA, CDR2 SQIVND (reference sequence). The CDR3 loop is CASREGYGYTF. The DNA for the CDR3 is TGTGCCAGTAGGGAGGGGTATGGCTACACCTTC.

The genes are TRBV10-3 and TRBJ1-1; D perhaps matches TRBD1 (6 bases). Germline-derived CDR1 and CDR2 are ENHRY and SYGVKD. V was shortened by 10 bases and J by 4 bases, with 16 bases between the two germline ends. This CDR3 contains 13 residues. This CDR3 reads CATQQGGSTEAFF. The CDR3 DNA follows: TGTGCCACTCAACAGGGCGGGAGCACTGAAGCTTTCTTT.

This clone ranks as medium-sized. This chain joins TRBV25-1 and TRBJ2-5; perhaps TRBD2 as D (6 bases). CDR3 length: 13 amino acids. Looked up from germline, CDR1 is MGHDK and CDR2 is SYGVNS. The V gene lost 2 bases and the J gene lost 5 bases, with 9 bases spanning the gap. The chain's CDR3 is CASSESGRETQYF. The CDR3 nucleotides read TGTGCCAGCAGTGAAAGCGGGCGTGAGACCCAGTACTTC. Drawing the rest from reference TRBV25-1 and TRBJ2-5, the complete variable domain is EADIYQTPRYLVIGTGKKITLECSQTMGHDKMYWYQQDPGMELHLIHYSYGVNSTEKGDLSSESTVSRIRTEHFPLTLESARPSHTSQYLCASSESGRETQYFGPGTRLLVL.

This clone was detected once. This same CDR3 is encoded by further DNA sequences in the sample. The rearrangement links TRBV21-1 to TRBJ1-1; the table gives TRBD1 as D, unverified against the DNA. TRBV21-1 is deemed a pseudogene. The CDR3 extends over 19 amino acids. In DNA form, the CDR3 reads TGTGCCAGCACCCAAGTGGGGAGGGGACAGGGGGCTTTGAACACCGAAGCTTTCTTT. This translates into CASTQVGRGQGALNTEAFF.

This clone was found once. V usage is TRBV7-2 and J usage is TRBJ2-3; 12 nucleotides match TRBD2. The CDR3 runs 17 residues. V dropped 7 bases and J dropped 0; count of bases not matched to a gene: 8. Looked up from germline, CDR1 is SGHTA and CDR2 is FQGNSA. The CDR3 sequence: CASTWTSGALSTDTQYF. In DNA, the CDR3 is TGTGCCAGCACCTGGACTAGCGGGGCCCTAAGCACAGATACGCAGTATTTT.

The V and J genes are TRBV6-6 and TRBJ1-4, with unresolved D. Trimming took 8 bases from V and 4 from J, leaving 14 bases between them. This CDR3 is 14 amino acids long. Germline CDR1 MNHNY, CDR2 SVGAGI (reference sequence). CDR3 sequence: CASALFQLNEKLFF. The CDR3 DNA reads TGTGCCAGCGCCTTATTCCAACTTAATGAAAAACTGTTTTTT.